One TCR beta chain is described in this entry. Its antigen is not identified. CDR3 length: 16 amino acids. The V gene's germline CDR1 is SGHTA and CDR2 FQGNSA. V shed 4 bases and J 2 bases; nucleotides not matched to a gene: 6. The sample is drawn from a study of graft-versus-host responses after intestinal transplantation. Repertoires were generated with immunoSEQ multiplex PCR, while TCRdb's copy carries only in-frame clones and drops some. This sample has about 88,000 clones, with around 93% found just once. J is TRBJ2-5 and V is TRBV7-2, with TRBD2 matching over 11 bases. This clonotype originated in a human donor who was the organ donor for an intestinal transplant. The sequencing here drew on unstimulated CD4+ T cells sorted from spleen or lymph node cells, taken before transplant. This CDR3 reads CASSYHSGRGQETQYF. The CDR3 region has the DNA TGTGCCAGCAGCTACCATAGCGGGAGGGGACAAGAGACCCAGTACTTC.